The clone carrying this T cell receptor (beta chain) was detected ten times or more. The template consisted of bulk tumor genomic DNA, with approximately 630 ng used per sample. The authors collected several far-apart biopsies from each primary tumor during surgery. Patients with untreated, newly diagnosed non-small cell lung cancer underwent curative surgery. The data originate from a study of immune heterogeneity within non-small cell lung tumors. With 32 V and 13 J primers, multiplex PCR amplified the TCR beta CDR3. TCRdb reprocessed the multiplex PCR reads with MiXCR, giving one entry per CDR3 protein. The table lists 9,000 to 10,000 distinct CDR3 sequences, 31% of them singletons. This CDR3 contains 14 residues. The germline V gene has CDR1 SGHRS and CDR2 YFSETQ. The germline V and J ends were trimmed by 0 bases and 2 bases, with 7 bases remaining between them.

The V gene is TRBV5-1, the J gene TRBJ2-3, with D possibly matching TRBD1 (5 bases). This receptor was identified in a man in his 60s with non-small cell lung cancer. The specimen sequenced was lung tumor tissue. Here the CDR3 DNA reads TGCGCCAGCAGCTTGGAGACAGACACAGATACGCAGTATTTT. Amino acids: CASSLETDTDTQYF.